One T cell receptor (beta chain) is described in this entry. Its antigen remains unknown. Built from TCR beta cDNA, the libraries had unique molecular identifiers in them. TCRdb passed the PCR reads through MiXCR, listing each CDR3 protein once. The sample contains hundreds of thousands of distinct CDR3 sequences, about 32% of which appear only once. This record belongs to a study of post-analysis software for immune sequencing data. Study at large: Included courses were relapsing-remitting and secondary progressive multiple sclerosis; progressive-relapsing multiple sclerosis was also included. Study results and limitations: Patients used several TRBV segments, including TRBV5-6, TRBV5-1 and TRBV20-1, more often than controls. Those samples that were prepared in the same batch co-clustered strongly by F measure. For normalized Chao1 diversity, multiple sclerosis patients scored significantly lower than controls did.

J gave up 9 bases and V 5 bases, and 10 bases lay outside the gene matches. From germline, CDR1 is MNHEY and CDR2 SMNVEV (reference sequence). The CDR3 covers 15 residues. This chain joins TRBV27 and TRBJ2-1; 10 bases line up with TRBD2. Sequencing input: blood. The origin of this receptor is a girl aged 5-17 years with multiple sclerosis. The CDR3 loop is CASSHLAGGLGEQFF. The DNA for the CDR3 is TGTGCCAGCAGTCACTTAGCGGGAGGTTTGGGTGAGCAGTTCTTC.